The rows below give T cell receptor beta chains drawn from one sample of a study of long-term antiretroviral therapy in people with HIV. Generated by immunoSEQ multiplex PCR, the TCRdb table keeps only in-frame clones and is missing some. The profile shows 30,000 to 35,000 clones, roughly 74% of them singletons. This specimen consisted of unsorted PBMCs, obtained 3 years after starting antiretroviral therapy. The receptors come from a man aged 50-59 years with HIV. The CDR3 runs from the conserved cysteine through the conserved F or W. Fields, in order: clone size, J gene, V gene, D gene, CDR3 protein, CDR3 DNA. The D gene is left open where the match is weak. Only part of the rows carry a size: once, few, many, or a class if the clone is expanded.

size: NA; J: TRBJ2-3; V: TRBV6-5; D: NA; CDR3: CASSHSDTQYF; DNA: TGTGCCAGCAGTCACTCAGATACGCAGTATTTT
size: NA; J: TRBJ1-3; V: TRBV27; D: NA; CDR3: CASSLGSNSGNTIYF; DNA: TGTGCCAGCAGTTTGGGCAGTAACTCTGGAAACACCATATATTTT
size: NA; J: TRBJ2-2; V: TRBV4-3; D: NA; CDR3: CASSQEVRRANTGELFF; DNA: TGCGCCAGCAGTCAAGAAGTCCGCAGGGCGAACACCGGGGAGCTGTTTTTT
size: once; J: TRBJ1-1; V: TRBV29-1; D: NA; CDR3: CSVRQAEAFF; DNA: TGCAGCGTTCGACAGGCTGAAGCTTTCTTT
size: NA; J: TRBJ2-7; V: TRBV2; D: TRBD2; CDR3: CASKAGGGLLYEQYF; DNA: TGTGCCAGCAAGGCGGGGGGGGGACTCCTCTACGAGCAGTACTTC
size: NA; J: TRBJ2-2; V: TRBV7-9; D: TRBD1; CDR3: CASRTGSTGELFF; DNA: TGTGCCAGCAGGACAGGGTCCACCGGGGAGCTGTTTTTT
size: NA; J: TRBJ2-1; V: TRBV11-3; D: TRBD1; CDR3: CASSLLNRGDEQFF; DNA: TGTGCCAGCAGCTTACTGAACAGGGGTGACGAGCAGTTCTTC
size: NA; J: TRBJ1-2; V: TRBV6-6; D: NA; CDR3: CASTLTGDPGYTF; DNA: TGTGCCAGCACCCTCACCGGGGACCCCGGCTACACCTTC
size: few; J: TRBJ1-5; V: TRBV2; D: NA; CDR3: CASSVRGRGNQPQHF; DNA: TGTGCCAGCAGTGTACGGGGCCGGGGCAATCAGCCCCAGCATTTT
size: NA; J: TRBJ2-2; V: TRBV10-3; D: NA; CDR3: CAISAPGGELFF; DNA: TGTGCCATCAGTGCCCCGGGGGGGGAGCTGTTTTTT
size: NA; J: TRBJ2-2; V: TRBV9; D: NA; CDR3: CASSNGAIDTGELFF; DNA: TGTGCCAGCAGCAACGGGGCGATTGACACCGGGGAGCTGTTTTTT
size: NA; J: TRBJ2-7; V: TRBV10-2; D: NA; CDR3: CASSESAGPGYEQYF; DNA: TGCGCCAGCAGTGAGTCGGCGGGCCCGGGCTACGAGCAGTACTTC
size: NA; J: TRBJ2-5; V: TRBV7-9; D: NA; CDR3: CASSDSGAWETQYF; DNA: TGTGCCAGCAGCGACTCAGGGGCCTGGGAGACCCAGTACTTC
size: once; J: TRBJ2-2; V: TRBV5-3; D: NA; CDR3: CARSFDRKRNTGELFF; DNA: TGTGCCAGAAGCTTTGACAGGAAAAGGAACACCGGGGAGCTGTTTTTT
size: NA; J: TRBJ1-4; V: TRBV14; D: TRBD1; CDR3: CASSQGHPGGGEKLFF; DNA: TGTGCCAGCAGCCAAGGACACCCAGGGGGTGGTGAAAAACTGTTTTTT
size: NA; J: TRBJ1-1; V: TRBV28; D: NA; CDR3: CASTGTLLMNTEAFF; DNA: TGTGCCAGCACTGGGACGTTGCTCATGAACACTGAAGCTTTCTTT
size: NA; J: TRBJ1-1; V: TRBV5-6; D: NA; CDR3: CASSAGYTEAFF; DNA: TGTGCCAGCAGCGCCGGGTACACTGAAGCTTTCTTT
size: NA; J: TRBJ1-1; V: TRBV13; D: TRBD1; CDR3: CASRPRQGWNTEAFF; DNA: TGTGCCAGCAGGCCGCGACAGGGCTGGAACACTGAAGCTTTCTTT
size: NA; J: TRBJ2-7; V: TRBV30; D: NA; CDR3: CAWRGRAPTTYEQYF; DNA: TGTGCCTGGAGGGGCCGGGCGCCCACTACCTACGAGCAGTACTTC
size: few; J: TRBJ1-6; V: TRBV4-1; D: TRBD1; CDR3: CASSAGTGGNSPLHF; DNA: TGCGCCAGCAGCGCCGGGACAGGGGGAAATTCACCCCTCCACTTT
size: NA; J: TRBJ1-2; V: TRBV6-5; D: NA; CDR3: CATASRGRGNYGYTF; DNA: TGTGCCACCGCGTCTCGGGGCAGGGGTAACTATGGCTACACCTTC
size: NA; J: TRBJ1-3; V: TRBV19; D: NA; CDR3: CASSVGVPGNTIYF; DNA: TGTGCCAGTAGTGTTGGGGTCCCTGGAAACACCATATATTTT
size: NA; J: TRBJ1-2; V: TRBV6-1; D: NA; CDR3: CASTDEGRGNYGYTF; DNA: TGTGCCAGCACTGACGAGGGCAGGGGTAACTATGGCTACACCTTC
size: NA; J: TRBJ2-5; V: TRBV13; D: NA; CDR3: CASSLRLQETQYF; DNA: TGTGCCAGCAGCTTAAGATTGCAAGAGACCCAGTACTTC
size: NA; J: TRBJ1-1; V: TRBV4-3; D: TRBD1; CDR3: CASSFDRGRLGTEAFF; DNA: TGCGCCAGCAGCTTTGACAGGGGGCGCCTGGGCACTGAAGCTTTCTTT
size: NA; J: TRBJ2-3; V: TRBV5-1; D: TRBD2; CDR3: CASSFGLAGQNTQYF; DNA: TGCGCCAGCAGCTTCGGACTAGCGGGGCAGAATACGCAGTATTTT